This entry lists 20 T cell receptor beta chains sequenced from one sample in a study of control samples from healthy donors and cancer patients. Some clones are missing from TCRdb's copy, which holds only in-frame ones; the method was immunoSEQ multiplex PCR. Seen here are approximately 86,000 clones, approximately 87% observed once, and the top ten hold 2.1%. Sequencing input: blood. The receptors stem from a middle-aged woman in good health.

The chain employs TRBV6-2 or TRBV6-3 and TRBJ1-1; TRBD1 agrees at 9 bases. CDR3 size: 15 residues. The V gene's germline CDR1 is MNHEY and CDR2 SVGEGT. Trimming at V came to 5 bases and at J to 1 base, leaving 5 bases not matched to a gene. CDR3 amino acids: CASSRDRVTNTEAFF. In DNA, the CDR3 is TGTGCCAGCAGTCGGGACAGGGTCACGAACACTGAAGCTTTCTTT.

The chain recombines TRBV5-1 with TRBJ2-1; D remains unclear. CDR3 size: 11 residues. Trimming removed 5 bases at V and 3 bases at J, with 3 bases between. Germline CDR1 and CDR2: SGHRS and YFSETQ. The CDR3 is CASRSYNEQFF. As DNA, the CDR3 is TGCGCCAGCAGGAGCTACAATGAGCAGTTCTTC.

The chain has TRBV14 and TRBJ1-2; D uncertain. Germline V gives CDR1 SGHDN, CDR2 FVKESK. This CDR3 has 17 residues. Trimming pared 1 base from V and 0 bases from J, leaving 15 bases between. CDR3 residues: CASSQGPRTTANYGYTF. The CDR3 DNA is TGTGCCAGCAGCCAAGGTCCCAGAACGACGGCTAACTATGGCTACACCTTC.

This chain uses TRBV11-3 with TRBJ2-6; D not resolved. V was trimmed by 3 bases and J by 2 bases, leaving 5 bases between them. CDR1 SGHNT and CDR2 YENEEA come from the germline V gene. The CDR3 contains 14 residues. The CDR3 loop reads CASSFKAGANVLTF. In DNA form, the CDR3 reads TGTGCCAGCAGCTTTAAGGCTGGGGCCAACGTCCTGACTTTC.

The genes are TRBV5-1 and TRBJ2-5, with a tentative D call TRBD2 (6 bases). The CDR3 runs to 14 residues. V dropped 5 bases and J dropped 3 bases, with 14 bases sitting between them. Germline lookup yields CDR1 SGHRS and CDR2 YFSETQ. The CDR3 is CASRLVGGEETQYF. The DNA for the CDR3 is TGCGCCAGCAGACTTGTGGGGGGAGAAGAGACCCAGTACTTC. Filled out from reference TRBV5-1 and TRBJ2-5, the complete variable domain reads KAGVTQTPRYLIKTRGQQVTLSCSPISGHRSVSWYQQTPGQGLQFLFEYFSETQRNKGNFPGRFSGRQFSNSRSEMNVSTLELGDSALYLCASRLVGGEETQYFGPGTRLLVL.

The CDR3 is CASTLQGGGTEAFF. As DNA, the CDR3 is TGTGCCAGCACCCTTCAGGGGGGTGGCACTGAAGCTTTCTTT. The V call is TRBV11-3, the J call TRBJ1-1, with 7 bases that match TRBD1. Germline assignment: CDR1 SGHNT and CDR2 YENEEA. The length of the CDR3 is 14 residues. After removal of 7 bases from V and 4 bases from J, the junction contained 9 bases not matched to a gene.

This sequence joins TRBV9 and TRBJ1-3; 8 bases agree with TRBD1. Looked up from germline, CDR1 is SGDLS and CDR2 is YYNGEE. The CDR3 covers 15 residues. Trimming removed 5 bases from V and 2 bases from J; junction bases left unmatched: 6. The CDR3 here is CASSSDRGAGNTIYF. In DNA form, the CDR3 reads TGTGCCAGCAGTTCAGACAGGGGCGCTGGAAACACCATATATTTT.

The rearrangement uses TRBV5-1 and TRBJ2-3; the match to TRBD1 covers 7 bases. CDR1 and CDR2 (germline): SGHRS, YFSETQ. The CDR3 is 16 amino acids. Trimming at V came to 5 bases and at J to 2 bases, leaving 11 bases not matched to a gene. CDR3 bases: TGCGCCAGCAGTACCTCCTGGACAGGTACCACAGATACGCAGTATTTT. This encodes CASSTSWTGTTDTQYF.

This chain joins TRBV2 and TRBJ1-2, with D perhaps TRBD1 (5 bases). V was shortened by 6 bases and J by 8 bases, with 22 bases between the two germline ends. CDR3 length: 15 amino acids. Germline loops: CDR1 SNHLY, CDR2 FYNNEI. This CDR3 reads CASSRGTDQNVGYTF. In DNA form, the CDR3 reads TGTGCCAGCAGCCGAGGGACGGATCAAAACGTCGGCTACACCTTC.

A few counts support this clone. This sequence joins TRBV5-4 and TRBJ2-3, with 8 bases lining up with TRBD1. The CDR3 is 15 residues long. The junction had 6 bases not matched to a gene; V was cut back by 2 bases and J by 4 bases. Germline V gene sequence: CDR1 SGHNT, CDR2 YYREEE (reference sequence). CDR3 DNA: TGTGCCAGCAGCTTACGACAGGGGAGAGCAGATACGCAGTATTTT. Its protein product is CASSLRQGRADTQYF.

The chain employs TRBV12-3 or TRBV12-4 and TRBJ1-2; possible D gene TRBD1, 6 bases. Trimming pared 4 bases from V and 9 bases from J, leaving 15 bases between. The CDR3 is 13 residues long. CDR3 sequence reads: CASSSGQIGRYTF. CDR3 nucleotide sequence: TGTGCCAGCAGTTCCGGACAGATCGGGCGCTACACCTTC.

The chain employs TRBV7-2 and TRBJ1-1, with 10 positions matching TRBD1. Germline CDR1 reads SGHTA; CDR2 reads FQGNSA. The CDR3 has 17 amino acids. J gave up 5 bases and V 2 bases, and 11 bases lay outside the gene matches. CDR3 residues: CASSLSVGQGGRTEAFF. The CDR3 DNA reads TGTGCCAGCAGCTTAAGTGTTGGACAGGGGGGTCGTACTGAAGCTTTCTTT. The variable domain in full, completed from reference TRBV7-2 and TRBJ1-1, reads GAGVSQSPSNKVTEKGKDVELRCDPISGHTALYWYRQSLGQGLEFLIYFQGNSAPDKSGLPSDRFSAERTGGSVSTLTIQRTQQEDSAVYLCASSLSVGQGGRTEAFFGQGTRLTVV.

The genes are TRBV12-5 and TRBJ2-1; TRBD2 agrees at 7 bases. Germline values: CDR1 LGHNT, CDR2 FRNRAP. CDR3 length: 13 amino acids. CDR3 nucleotides: TGTGCGAGCAACGGGGGGATTTACAATGAGCAGTTCTTC. Amino acid sequence: CASNGGIYNEQFF. Filled out from reference TRBV12-5 and TRBJ2-1, the complete variable domain reads DARVTQTPRHKVTEMGQEVTMRCQPILGHNTVFWYRQTMMQGLELLAYFRNRAPLDDSGMPKDRFSAEMPDATLATLKIQPSEPRDSAVYFCASNGGIYNEQFFGPGTRLTVL.

The V call is TRBV4-3, the J call TRBJ1-1; D is unclear. Germline lookup yields CDR1 LGHNA and CDR2 YSLEER. V was trimmed by 0 bases and J by 1 base, leaving 6 bases between them. The CDR3 consists of 14 residues. CDR3 nucleotide sequence: TGCGCCAGCAGCCAAGATCCTCCGAACACTGAAGCTTTCTTT. This encodes CASSQDPPNTEAFF.

The rearrangement uses TRBV6-5 and TRBJ1-2; TRBD1 is a possible D gene (6 bases). Germline CDR1 reads MNHEY; CDR2 reads SVGAGI. The V gene lost 4 bases and the J gene lost 2 bases, with 11 bases spanning the gap. There are 14 residues in the CDR3. Here the CDR3 reads CASSSHGQNYGYTF. The CDR3 DNA sequence: TGTGCCAGCAGTTCCCATGGACAGAACTATGGCTACACCTTC.

This clone was seen a handful of times. The V and J genes are TRBV6-5 and TRBJ2-3; 9 bases fit TRBD1. The V gene's germline CDR1 is MNHEY and CDR2 SVGAGI. The V segment lost 11 bases and the J segment 3 bases; nucleotides outside the gene matches: 9. This CDR3 spans 14 amino acids. The CDR3 bases are TGTGCCGGCTGGACGGGACAGGGTACAGATACGCAGTATTTT. Translation gives CAGWTGQGTDTQYF.

The rearrangement uses TRBV6-4 and TRBJ1-2; the D is unclear. This CDR3 contains 13 residues. V was trimmed by 0 bases and J by 6 bases, leaving 8 bases between them. Germline V gives CDR1 MRHNA, CDR2 SNTAGT. The CDR3 nucleotides are TGTGCCAGCAGTGACTCTGTCGGAGATGGCTACACCTTC. It yields the protein CASSDSVGDGYTF.

The chain recombines TRBV30 with TRBJ1-6; tentative D call: TRBD1 (5 bases). The CDR3 sequence is 14 residues long. The germline gives CDR1 GTSNPN, CDR2 SVGIG (reference sequence). The V end lost 4 bases, the J end lost 2 bases, and 9 bases lay between the germline ends. The CDR3 DNA sequence: TGTGCCTGGACAGGGAAGCCCTATAATTCACCCCTCCACTTT. This translates into CAWTGKPYNSPLHF.

The DNA of the CDR3 is TGCAGTGCTAGTCAGGGGTCCGGGGCCAACGTCCTGACTTTC. This sequence encodes CSASQGSGANVLTF. The chain joins TRBV20-1 to TRBJ2-6; the D gene is possibly TRBD1 (6 bases). CDR3 size: 14 residues. The V gene's germline CDR1 is DFQATT and CDR2 SNEGSKA (reference sequence). Trimming left V 3 bases short and J 4 bases short, with 10 bases between.

Remarks on this clone: Within the sample, other DNA sequences also encode this same CDR3. The CDR3 reads CASREGQANTEAFF. CDR3 nucleotide sequence: TGCGCCAGCAGGGAGGGACAGGCGAACACTGAAGCTTTCTTT. J is TRBJ1-1 and V is TRBV10-2; 8 bases line up with TRBD1. In germline, CDR1 is WSHSY, CDR2 SAAADI. The ends lost 6 bases at V and 1 base at J; junction bases unmatched: 4. The CDR3 spans 14 residues.